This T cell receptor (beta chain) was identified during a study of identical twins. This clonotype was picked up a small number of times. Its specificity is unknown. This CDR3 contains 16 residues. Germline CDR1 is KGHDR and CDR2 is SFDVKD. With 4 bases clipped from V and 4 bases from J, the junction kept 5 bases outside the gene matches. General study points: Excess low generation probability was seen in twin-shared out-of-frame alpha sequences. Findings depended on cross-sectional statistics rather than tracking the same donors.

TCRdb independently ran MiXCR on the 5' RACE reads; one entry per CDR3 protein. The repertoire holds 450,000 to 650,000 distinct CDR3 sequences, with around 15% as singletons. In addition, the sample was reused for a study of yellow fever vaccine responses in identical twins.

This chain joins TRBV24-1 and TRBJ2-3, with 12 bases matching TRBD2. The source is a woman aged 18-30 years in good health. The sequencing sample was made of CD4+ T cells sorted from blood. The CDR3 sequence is CATSDPTSGSADTQYF. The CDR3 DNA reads TGTGCCACCAGTGACCCGACTAGCGGGAGTGCAGATACGCAGTATTTT.